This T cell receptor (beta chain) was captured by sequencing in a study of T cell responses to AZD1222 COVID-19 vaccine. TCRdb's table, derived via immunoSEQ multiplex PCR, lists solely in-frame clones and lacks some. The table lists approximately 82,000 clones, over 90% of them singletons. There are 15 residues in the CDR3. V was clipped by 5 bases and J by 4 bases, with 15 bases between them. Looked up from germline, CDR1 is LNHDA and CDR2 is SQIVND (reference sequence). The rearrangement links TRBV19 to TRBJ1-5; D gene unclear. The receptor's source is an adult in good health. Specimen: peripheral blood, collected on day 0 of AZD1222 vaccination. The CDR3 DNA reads TGTGCCAGTAGTCCTCCAGGTACCCCAAATCAGCCCCAGCATTTT. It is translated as CASSPPGTPNQPQHF.